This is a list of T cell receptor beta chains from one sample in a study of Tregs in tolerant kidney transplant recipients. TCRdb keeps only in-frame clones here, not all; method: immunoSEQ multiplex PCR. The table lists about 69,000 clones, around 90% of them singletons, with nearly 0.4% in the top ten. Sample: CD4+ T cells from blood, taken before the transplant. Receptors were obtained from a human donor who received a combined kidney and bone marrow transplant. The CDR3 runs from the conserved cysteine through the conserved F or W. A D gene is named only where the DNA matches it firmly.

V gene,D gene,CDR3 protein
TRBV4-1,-,CASSPIRDSYNEQFF
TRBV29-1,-,CSSSTDTQYF
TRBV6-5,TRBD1,CASSKGQGLNTEAFF
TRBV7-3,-,CASSDTGRGDTQYF
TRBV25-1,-,CASSVLMGEQFF
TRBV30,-,CAWGYSGSQETQYF
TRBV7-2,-,CASSRLENIEQFF
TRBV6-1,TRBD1,CASRQGTYYEQYF
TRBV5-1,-,CASSLGPGLPYEQYF
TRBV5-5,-,CASSLGRVSTGELFF
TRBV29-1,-,CSAGHEMGNTIYF